The T cell receptor beta chain described here comes from a study of blood T cells in healthy people across ages. The study's findings and limits: Not knowing donor CMV status may have confounded expanded clonotype changes.

Every sample had a minimum of 6 million PBMCs isolated. J lost 1 base, V lost 0 bases, and 3 bases had no gene match. This CDR3 has 16 residues. Germline V CDR1 and CDR2: SGHTA, FQGNSA. In its sample, this clonotype was seen a few times. Its antigen is not identified. A second roughly 6 to 11 cycle PCR used barcoded and J-beta primers. Each CDR3 protein is one row after TCRdb ran MiXCR on the 5' RACE reads. Here the sample spans about 680,000 distinct CDR3 sequences, around 49% being singletons. Sequencing was carried out using blood. The chain joins TRBV7-2 to TRBJ2-7, with 10 nucleotides matching TRBD2. The TCR originated in a woman aged 60 to 75 in good health. CDR3 loop: CASSLATSGQSYEQYF. DNA for the CDR3: TGTGCCAGCAGCTTAGCGACTAGCGGGCAATCCTACGAGCAGTACTTC. Based on the CDR3 plus reference TRBV7-2 and TRBJ2-7, the full variable domain is GAGVSQSPSNKVTEKGKDVELRCDPISGHTALYWYRQSLGQGLEFLIYFQGNSAPDKSGLPSDRFSAERTGGSVSTLTIQRTQQEDSAVYLCASSLATSGQSYEQYFGPGTRLTVT.